This TCR beta chain was recovered during a study of regulatory T cells in long-lasting Graves disease. Building the TCR beta libraries relied on iRepertoire HTBI primers, and CDR3 regions underwent Arm-PCR. One entry per CDR3 protein, called by TCRdb with MiXCR from the multiplex PCR reads. Seen here are 500,000 to 700,000 distinct CDR3 sequences, 15% to 20% observed once, and the top ten hold about 18%. Time point in this sample: newly diagnosed GD, antithyroid drugs for less than 3 months. TCR sequences were obtained from RNA taken from PBMCs. Germline V gene data show CDR1 as MNHNS and CDR2 as SASEGT. This CDR3 has 17 residues. Germline trimming cut 8 bases from V and 4 bases from J; bases unmatched to any gene: 15. These same records also appear under a second study, on T cells in Graves' hyperthyroidism and ophthalmopathy.

The origin of this receptor is a woman under 40 with Graves disease. Sequenced here: peripheral blood mononuclear cells (PBMCs), sampled at new diagnosis, from a patient treated with antithyroid drugs. The chain carries TRBV6-1 and TRBJ2-2, with 8 bases fitting TRBD2. The CDR3 DNA reads as TGTGCCAGCCAGCACCCCGGAAGCGGGAGTGGCACCGGGGAGCTGTTTTTT. Its protein product is CASQHPGSGSGTGELFF.